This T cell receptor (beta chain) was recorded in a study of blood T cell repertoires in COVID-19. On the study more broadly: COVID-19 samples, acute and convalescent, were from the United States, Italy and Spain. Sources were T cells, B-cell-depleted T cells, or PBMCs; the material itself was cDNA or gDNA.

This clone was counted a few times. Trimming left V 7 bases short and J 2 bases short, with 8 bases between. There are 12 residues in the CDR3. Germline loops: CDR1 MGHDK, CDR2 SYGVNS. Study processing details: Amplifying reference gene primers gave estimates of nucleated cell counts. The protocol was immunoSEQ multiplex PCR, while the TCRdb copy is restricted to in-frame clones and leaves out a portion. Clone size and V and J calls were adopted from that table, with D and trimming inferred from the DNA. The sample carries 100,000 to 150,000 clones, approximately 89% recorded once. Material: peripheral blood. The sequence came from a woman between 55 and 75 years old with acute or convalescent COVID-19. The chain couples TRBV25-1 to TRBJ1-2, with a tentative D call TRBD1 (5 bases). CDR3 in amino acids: CASTPGNYGYTF. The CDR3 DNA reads TGTGCCAGCACTCCAGGGAACTATGGCTACACCTTC.